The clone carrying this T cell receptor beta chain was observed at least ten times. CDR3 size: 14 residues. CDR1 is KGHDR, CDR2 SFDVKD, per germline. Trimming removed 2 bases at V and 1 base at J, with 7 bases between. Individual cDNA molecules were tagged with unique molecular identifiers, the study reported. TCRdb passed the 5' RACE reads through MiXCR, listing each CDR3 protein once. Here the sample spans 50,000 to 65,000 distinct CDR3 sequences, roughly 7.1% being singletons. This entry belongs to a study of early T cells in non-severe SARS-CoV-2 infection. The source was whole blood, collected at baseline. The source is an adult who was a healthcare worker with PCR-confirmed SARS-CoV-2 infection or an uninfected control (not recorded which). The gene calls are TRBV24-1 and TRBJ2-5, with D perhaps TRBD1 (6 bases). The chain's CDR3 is CATSDYRVQETQYF. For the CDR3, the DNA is TGTGCCACCAGTGATTACAGGGTCCAAGAGACCCAGTACTTC.